This TCR beta chain came from a study of cytomegalovirus exposure and HLA in healthy donors. General study findings and limits: Follow-up analysis seemed to connect common viral pathogens with several of the most significant clusters identified.

This clone was detected only once. The antigen is undetermined. PCR was performed using 60 Vbeta and 13 Jbeta primers. Clones were read by immunoSEQ multiplex PCR, and TCRdb kept only the in-frame ones, dropping some. This table holds 150,000 or so clones, roughly 79% found once. The length of the CDR3 is 16 residues. After removal of 3 bases from V and 0 bases from J, the junction contained 5 bases not matched to a gene. CDR1 is WNHNN and CDR2 is SYGVQD in the germline V gene (reference sequence). Donors were nominally healthy when sampled, though unrecorded immune exposures were likely. V usage is TRBV10-1 and J usage is TRBJ1-5, with 7 bases that match TRBD1. The specimen sequenced was PBMCs. The receptor's source is a woman between 45 and 65 years old in good health and CMV-seropositive. CDR3 sequence (DNA): TGCGCCAGCAGTGATAGGGGGCTGTATAGCAATCAGCCCCAGCATTTT. This sequence encodes CASSDRGLYSNQPQHF.